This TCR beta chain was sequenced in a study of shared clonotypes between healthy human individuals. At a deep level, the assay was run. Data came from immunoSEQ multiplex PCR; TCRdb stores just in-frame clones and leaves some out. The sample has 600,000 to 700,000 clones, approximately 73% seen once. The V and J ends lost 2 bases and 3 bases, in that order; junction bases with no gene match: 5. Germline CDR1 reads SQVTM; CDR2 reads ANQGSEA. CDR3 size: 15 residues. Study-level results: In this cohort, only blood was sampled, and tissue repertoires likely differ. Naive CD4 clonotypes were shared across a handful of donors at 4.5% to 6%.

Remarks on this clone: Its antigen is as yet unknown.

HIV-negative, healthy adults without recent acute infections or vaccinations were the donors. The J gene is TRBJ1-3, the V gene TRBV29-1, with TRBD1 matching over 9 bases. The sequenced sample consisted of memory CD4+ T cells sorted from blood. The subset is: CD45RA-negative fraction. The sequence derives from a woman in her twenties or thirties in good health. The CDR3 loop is CSVESTGGVGNTIYF. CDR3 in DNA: TGCAGCGTTGAAAGCACAGGGGGCGTTGGAAACACCATATATTTT.